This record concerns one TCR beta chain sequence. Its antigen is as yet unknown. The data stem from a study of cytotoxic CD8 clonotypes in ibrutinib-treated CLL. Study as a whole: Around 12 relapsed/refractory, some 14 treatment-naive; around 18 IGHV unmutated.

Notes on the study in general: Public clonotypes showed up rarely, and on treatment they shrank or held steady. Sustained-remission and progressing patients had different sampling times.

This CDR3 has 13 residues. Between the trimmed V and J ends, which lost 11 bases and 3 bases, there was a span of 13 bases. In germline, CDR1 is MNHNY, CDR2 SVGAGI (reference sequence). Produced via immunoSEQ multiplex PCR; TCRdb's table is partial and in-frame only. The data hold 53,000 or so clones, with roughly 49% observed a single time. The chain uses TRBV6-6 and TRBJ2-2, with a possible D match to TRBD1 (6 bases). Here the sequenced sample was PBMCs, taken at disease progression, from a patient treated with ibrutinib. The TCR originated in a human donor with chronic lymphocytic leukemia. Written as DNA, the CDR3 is TGTGCCGGCCGGGCAGGGGACACCGGGGAGCTGTTTTTT. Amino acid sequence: CAGRAGDTGELFF.